The next 6 T cell receptor beta chains were all read from a single sample in a study of PD-L1 blockade in urothelial cancer. TCRdb's table, derived via immunoSEQ multiplex PCR, lists solely in-frame clones and lacks some. The data contain roughly 25,000 clones, around 82% of them seen just once; the ten biggest clones take up 9.6%. Sample: PBMCs, taken around atezolizumab (anti-PD-L1) treatment. The receptors stem from a man in his 70s with urothelial cancer.

The sample holds a few counts of this clone. The V gene is TRBV5-1, the J gene TRBJ2-7; TRBD2 matches 12 bases. V was clipped by 4 bases and J by 2 bases; unmatched bases: 4. The germline CDR1 and CDR2 sequences are SGHRS and YFSETQ. This CDR3 is built from 15 residues. CDR3 in DNA: TGCGCCAGCAGCCCGAGACTAGCGGGAGCCTACGAGCAGTACTTC. Translation gives CASSPRLAGAYEQYF. Full variable domain (remainder filled in from reference TRBV5-1 and TRBJ2-7): KAGVTQTPRYLIKTRGQQVTLSCSPISGHRSVSWYQQTPGQGLQFLFEYFSETQRNKGNFPGRFSGRQFSNSRSEMNVSTLELGDSALYLCASSPRLAGAYEQYFGPGTRLTVT.

The chain carries TRBV5-6 and TRBJ1-2; 9 bases are shared with TRBD1. The CDR3 loop spans 14 amino acids. The J segment lost 8 bases and the V segment lost 3 bases, leaving 8 bases of the junction unmatched. Germline loops: CDR1 SGHDT, CDR2 YYEEEE. DNA of the CDR3: TGTGCCAGCAGCTCTGGGACAGGGCCAGTGGGCTACACCTTC. Protein sequence: CASSSGTGPVGYTF. Full variable domain (missing parts from reference TRBV5-6 and TRBJ1-2): DAGVTQSPTHLIKTRGQQVTLRCSPKSGHDTVSWYQQALGQGPQFIFQYYEEEERQRGNFPDRFSGHQFPNYSSELNVNALLLGDSALYLCASSSGTGPVGYTFGSGTRLTVV.

The CDR3 protein is CASSLMSRFGGTSTDTQYF. The CDR3 DNA follows: TGTGCCAGCAGTTTAATGAGTAGGTTTGGCGGGACTAGCACAGATACGCAGTATTTT. The chain employs TRBV28 and TRBJ2-3; perhaps TRBD2 as D (6 bases). CDR3 length equals 19 residues. Trimming took off 2 bases at V and 0 bases at J, with 21 bases between the two ends. CDR1 is MDHEN, CDR2 SYDVKM, per germline.

The chain couples TRBV5-1 to TRBJ2-1; weak D call: TRBD2 (5 bases). V gave up 0 bases and J gave up 0 bases, with 13 bases separating them. The length of the CDR3 is 17 residues. Germline V gene lookup returns CDR1 SGHRS and CDR2 YFSETQ. In DNA, the CDR3 is TGCGCCAGCAGCTTGGGTCCAGCGGAGATCTCCTACAATGAGCAGTTCTTC. It encodes CASSLGPAEISYNEQFF. Full variable domain (rest looked up from reference TRBV5-1 and TRBJ2-1): KAGVTQTPRYLIKTRGQQVTLSCSPISGHRSVSWYQQTPGQGLQFLFEYFSETQRNKGNFPGRFSGRQFSNSRSEMNVSTLELGDSALYLCASSLGPAEISYNEQFFGPGTRLTVL.

This chain links TRBV5-1 with TRBJ2-1; weak D call: TRBD2 (5 bases). The V end lost 1 base, the J end lost 0 bases, and 5 bases lay between the germline ends. Germline CDR1 reads SGHRS; CDR2 reads YFSETQ. The CDR3 consists of 14 residues. CDR3 residues: CASSLRGSYNEQFF. The CDR3 bases are TGCGCCAGCAGCTTGCGGGGCTCCTACAATGAGCAGTTCTTC. Full variable domain (missing parts from reference TRBV5-1 and TRBJ2-1): KAGVTQTPRYLIKTRGQQVTLSCSPISGHRSVSWYQQTPGQGLQFLFEYFSETQRNKGNFPGRFSGRQFSNSRSEMNVSTLELGDSALYLCASSLRGSYNEQFFGPGTRLTVL.

The V call is TRBV28, the J call TRBJ1-1; maybe TRBD1 (5 bases). V was trimmed by 11 bases and J by 0 bases, leaving 16 bases between them. CDR1 and CDR2 from the germline V gene are MDHEN and SYDVKM. CDR3 length: 14 residues. CDR3 nucleotide sequence: TGTGCCTCCCGGCCCGGGGGAATGAACACTGAAGCTTTCTTT. It encodes CASRPGGMNTEAFF.